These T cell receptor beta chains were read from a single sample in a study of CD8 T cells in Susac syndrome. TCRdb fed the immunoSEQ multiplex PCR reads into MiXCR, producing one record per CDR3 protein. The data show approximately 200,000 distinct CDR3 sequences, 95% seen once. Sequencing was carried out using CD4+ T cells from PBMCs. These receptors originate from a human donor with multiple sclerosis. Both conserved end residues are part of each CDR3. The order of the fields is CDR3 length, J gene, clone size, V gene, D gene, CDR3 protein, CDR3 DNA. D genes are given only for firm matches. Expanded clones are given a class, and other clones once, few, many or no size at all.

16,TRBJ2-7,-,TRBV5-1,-,CASSWGQVGPQGEQYF,TGCGCCAGCAGCTGGGGCCAGGTTGGTCCCCAGGGCGAGCAGTACTTC
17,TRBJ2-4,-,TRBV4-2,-,CASSQEETEVVKNIQYF,TGTGCCAGCAGCCAAGAGGAGACAGAGGTAGTCAAAAACATTCAGTACTTC
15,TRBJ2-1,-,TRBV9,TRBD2,CASSVVAGVVNEQFF,TGTGCCAGCAGCGTAGTAGCGGGGGTAGTCAATGAGCAGTTCTTC
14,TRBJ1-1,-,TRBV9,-,CASSPPHRGTEAFF,TGTGCCAGCAGCCCCCCCCATCGGGGCACTGAAGCTTTCTTT
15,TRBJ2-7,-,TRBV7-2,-,CASSLRMTGSYEQYF,TGTGCCAGCAGCTTAAGGATGACGGGCTCCTACGAGCAGTACTTC
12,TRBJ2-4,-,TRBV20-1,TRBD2,CSARAAGNIQYF,TGCAGTGCTAGAGCAGCGGGGAACATTCAGTACTTC
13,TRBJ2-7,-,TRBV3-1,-,CASSGPSTYEQYF,TGTGCCAGCAGCGGACCGAGCACCTACGAGCAGTACTTC
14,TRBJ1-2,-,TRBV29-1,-,CSVVSRGADYGYTF,TGCAGCGTTGTGTCGCGGGGGGCAGACTATGGCTACACCTTC
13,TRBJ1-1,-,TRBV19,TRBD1,CASSRQGTGEAFF,TGTGCCAGTAGCCGACAGGGTACCGGTGAAGCTTTCTTT
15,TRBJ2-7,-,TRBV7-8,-,CASRLDGAGSYEQYF,TGTGCCAGCAGGCTGGACGGGGCAGGCTCCTACGAGCAGTACTTC
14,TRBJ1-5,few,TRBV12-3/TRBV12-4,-,CASSLDSSNQPQHF,TGTGCCAGCAGTCTAGACAGTAGCAATCAGCCCCAGCATTTT